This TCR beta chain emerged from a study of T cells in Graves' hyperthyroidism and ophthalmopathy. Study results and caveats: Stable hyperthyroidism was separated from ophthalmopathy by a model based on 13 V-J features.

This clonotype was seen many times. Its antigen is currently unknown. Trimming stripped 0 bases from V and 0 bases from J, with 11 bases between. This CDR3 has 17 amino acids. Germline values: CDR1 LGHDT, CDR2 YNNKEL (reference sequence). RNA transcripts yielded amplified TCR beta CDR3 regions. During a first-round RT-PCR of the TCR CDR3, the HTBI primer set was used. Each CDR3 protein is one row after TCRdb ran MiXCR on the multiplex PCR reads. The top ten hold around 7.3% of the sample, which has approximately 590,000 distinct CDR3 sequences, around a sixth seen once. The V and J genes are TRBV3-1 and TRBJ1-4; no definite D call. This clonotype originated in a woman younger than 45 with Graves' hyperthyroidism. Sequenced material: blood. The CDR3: CASSQDTTAATNEKLFF. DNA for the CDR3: TGTGCCAGCAGCCAAGATACCACGGCGGCAACTAATGAAAAACTGTTTTTT.